The rows below give T cell receptor beta chains drawn from one sample of a study of control samples from healthy donors and cancer patients. Clones were read by immunoSEQ multiplex PCR, and TCRdb kept only the in-frame ones, dropping some. The data contain about 120,000 clones, more than 85% of them seen just once; the ten biggest clones take up about 1.7%. The specimen sequenced was PBMCs. These receptors all stem from a man aged 45-60 years with head and neck cancer. CDR3s include the opening cysteine and the closing phenylalanine or tryptophan. A D gene is named only where the DNA matches it firmly. Some rows have no size entry. The others give once, few or many, or a class for an expanded clone.

j_call d_call clone_size v_call cdr3_nt cdr3_aa
TRBJ1-2 NA NA TRBV3-1/TRBV3-2 TGTGCCAGCAGCCAAGGGGTGGGGTACACCTTC CASSQGVGYTF
TRBJ2-1 NA NA TRBV6-1 TGTGCCAGCAGTGATTTTAACAATGAGCAGTTCTTC CASSDFNNEQFF
TRBJ1-4 TRBD1 NA TRBV4-1 TGCGCCAGCAGCCGCCGGGACAGGGTTTCGGCTAATGAAAAACTGTTTTTT CASSRRDRVSANEKLFF
TRBJ2-5 NA NA TRBV6-5 TGTGCCAGCAGTTACTCCACCGGGAGAGAGACCCAGTACTTC CASSYSTGRETQYF
TRBJ1-3 NA few TRBV6-5 TGTGCCAGCGCTAGGGGGGGGTCTGGAAACACCATATATTTT CASARGGSGNTIYF
TRBJ2-3 NA NA TRBV7-2 TGTGCCAGCAGCCTTCTGACCCCGCCGGATACGCAGTATTTT CASSLLTPPDTQYF
TRBJ1-3 NA NA TRBV12-5 TGTGCTAGTGGTTTGATTGGAAACACCATATATTTT CASGLIGNTIYF
TRBJ1-1 TRBD1 NA TRBV27 TGTGCCAGCTTAAAAAGGGGATTCCGGGACAGGGCCTCTGGGGCTGAAGCTTTCTTT CASLKRGFRDRASGAEAFF
TRBJ1-6 NA NA TRBV5-5 TGTGCCAGCAGCTTTCGGGGGAGGTCTAATTCACCCCTCCACTTT CASSFRGRSNSPLHF
TRBJ1-2 NA once TRBV14 TGTGCCAGCAGCCAAAACAGGAGAAGCTACACCTTC CASSQNRRSYTF
TRBJ2-3 NA NA TRBV3-1/TRBV3-2 TGTGCCAGCAGCCAAGATCGGCACTACACAGATACGCAGTATTTT CASSQDRHYTDTQYF
TRBJ2-7 NA NA TRBV9 TGTGCCAGCAGCGCCCGACCTTGGCACGAGCAGTACTTC CASSARPWHEQYF
TRBJ2-2 NA NA TRBV9 TGTGCCAGCAGCCCCCGGTGGGGGCCGGACACCGGGGAGCTGTTTTTT CASSPRWGPDTGELFF
TRBJ1-3 NA once TRBV28 TGTGCCAGCAGTTTGGTGGGGCAGGGTTACTCTGGAAACACCATATATTTT CASSLVGQGYSGNTIYF
TRBJ2-6 NA NA TRBV6-5 TGTGCCAGCAGTTACAGGGGCTCTGGGGCCAACGTCCTGACTTTC CASSYRGSGANVLTF
TRBJ2-7 NA NA TRBV5-1 TGCGCCAGCGCCACAGGGTCGGTTTACGAGCAGTACTTC CASATGSVYEQYF
TRBJ1-1 NA once TRBV28 TGTGCCAGCAGTTCAGAGGGAATCACTGAAGCTTTCTTT CASSSEGITEAFF
TRBJ1-2 NA NA TRBV5-1 TGCGCCAGCAGCTCAGCCTATACCGGACTGCGTGGGGCCGTCTTC CASSSAYTGLRGAVF
TRBJ2-2 TRBD2 NA TRBV3-1/TRBV3-2 TGTGCCAGCAGCCCCCCCAAGGGCGGGGGTAGCGGCACCGGGGAGCTGTTTTTT CASSPPKGGGSGTGELFF
TRBJ1-1 NA NA TRBV6-5 TGTGCCAGCAGGGGAAACACTGAAGCTTTCTTT CASRGNTEAFF
TRBJ2-3 TRBD1 NA TRBV12-5 TGTGCTAGTGGTTCCGGGACAGGGGTTCGTGATACGCAGTATTTT CASGSGTGVRDTQYF
TRBJ2-3 NA NA TRBV13 TGTGCCAGCAGCTTAGAGACAGATACGCAGTATTTT CASSLETDTQYF
TRBJ2-1 TRBD1 few TRBV29-1 TGCAGCTCGCGACAGGGGGCGAATGAGCAGTTCTTC CSSRQGANEQFF
TRBJ1-5 NA once TRBV6-7 TGTGCCAGCAGTTACGGGCAGGGCAAGGGTCAGCCCCAGCATTTT CASSYGQGKGQPQHF
TRBJ2-3 NA NA TRBV3-1/TRBV3-2 TGTGCCAGCAGCGAGGGAGGCACAGATACGCAGTATTTT CASSEGGTDTQYF
TRBJ1-6 NA NA TRBV4-3 TGCGCCAGCAGCCAAGATGGTTTTCTGGGTGGGAGCTCCTATAATTCACCCCTCCACTTT CASSQDGFLGGSSYNSPLHF
TRBJ2-7 NA NA TRBV12-2 TGTGCAAGTCGCTTCCAGGGGGCGTCTTACGAGCAGTACTTC CASRFQGASYEQYF
TRBJ2-5 NA NA TRBV7-8 TGTGCCAGCAGCTTACAGGGGACTTTTCGGGAGACCCAGTACTTC CASSLQGTFRETQYF
TRBJ1-1 NA NA TRBV7-2 TGTGCCAGCAGCCCCACATTGAACACTGAAGCTTTCTTT CASSPTLNTEAFF
TRBJ1-1 NA NA TRBV7-6 TGTGCCAGCAGCTTAGGAAAACAGGTCGGTGGGGAGAACACTGAAGCTTTCTTT CASSLGKQVGGENTEAFF
TRBJ1-1 TRBD1 few TRBV5-6 TGTGCCAGCAGCTTGTTTAGGACAGGGGAGACTGAAGCTTTCTTT CASSLFRTGETEAFF
TRBJ1-1 NA once TRBV30 TGTGCCTGGAGTGTTAGTGGGCAGTCAGAAGCTTTCTTT CAWSVSGQSEAFF
TRBJ2-2 NA NA TRBV7-8 TGTGCCAGCAGCCATTGGTGGGACACCGGGGAGCTGTTTTTT CASSHWWDTGELFF
TRBJ2-3 TRBD1 NA TRBV7-3 TGTGCCAGCAGCTTAAAGGGGGCCCAACTGAACACAGATACGCAGTATTTT CASSLKGAQLNTDTQYF
TRBJ1-2 NA NA TRBV5-4 TGTGCCAGCAGTCTCCCTGATGGCGGCTACACCTTC CASSLPDGGYTF
TRBJ1-2 TRBD1 NA TRBV7-3 TGTGCCAGCAGCTTAGCCCCGGGACAGCCTAACTATGGCTACACCTTC CASSLAPGQPNYGYTF
TRBJ1-6 NA once TRBV4-3 TGCGCCAGCAGCCAAGATTCTCCAGGGGCGAGGTCACCCCTCCACTTT CASSQDSPGARSPLHF
TRBJ1-5 NA NA TRBV15 TGTGCCACCAGCAGACCCGGGGGGGGGCAGCATTTT CATSRPGGGQHF
TRBJ2-2 TRBD1 NA TRBV7-2 TGTGCCAGCAGCCCGGCACAGGGGGCATCCGGGGAGCTGTTTTTT CASSPAQGASGELFF
TRBJ1-2 NA NA TRBV12-3/TRBV12-4 TGTGCCAGCAGTTTAGGGGACTACTATGGCTACACCTTC CASSLGDYYGYTF
TRBJ2-3 NA NA TRBV7-2 TGTGCCAGCAGCCCCTCAAGACCAGAGGATACGCAGTATTTT CASSPSRPEDTQYF
TRBJ2-7 NA NA TRBV5-1 TGCGCCAGCAGCTCTGCTACCTACGAGCAGTACTTC CASSSATYEQYF
TRBJ1-5 NA NA TRBV19 TGTGCCAGTAGTATTAGGGGATCCTATAGCAATCAGCCCCAGCATTTT CASSIRGSYSNQPQHF
TRBJ2-5 TRBD2 NA TRBV18 TGTGCCAGCTCACCACGGTCCCGACTAGCGGGGGGCCAGTACCAAGAGACCCAGTACTTC CASSPRSRLAGGQYQETQYF
TRBJ2-2 TRBD1 NA TRBV7-9 TGTGCCAGCAGTCCGACAGGGGTTGGAACCGGGGAGCTGTTTTTT CASSPTGVGTGELFF
TRBJ2-3 NA NA TRBV30 TGTGCCTGGAGCCTCGGCGGGGCATATACGCGGGAGTATTTT CAWSLGGAYTREYF
TRBJ1-2 TRBD1 NA TRBV6-6 TGTGCCAGCAGTGGAGGACAGGGAGATGGCTACACCTTC CASSGGQGDGYTF
TRBJ2-3 TRBD2 NA TRBV5-1 TGCGCCAGCAGCCCGCGACTAGCCGGAGATACGCAGTATTTT CASSPRLAGDTQYF
TRBJ2-7 TRBD1 NA TRBV19 TGTGCCAGTAGTGATCCGGGACAGGGGACCTACGAGCAGTACTTC CASSDPGQGTYEQYF
TRBJ2-4 TRBD1 NA TRBV28 TGTGCCAGTCGACAGGGGTGGTCCAAAAACATTCAGTACTTC CASRQGWSKNIQYF
TRBJ1-6 NA NA TRBV1 TGCACCAGCAGCCAAGAAGCCGGGGGGGGCTTTGGGGATTCACCCCTCCACTTT CTSSQEAGGGFGDSPLHF
TRBJ2-2 NA NA TRBV14 TGTGCCAGCAGCCAAGGGGGGATTCGGTACACCGGGGAGCTGTTTTTT CASSQGGIRYTGELFF